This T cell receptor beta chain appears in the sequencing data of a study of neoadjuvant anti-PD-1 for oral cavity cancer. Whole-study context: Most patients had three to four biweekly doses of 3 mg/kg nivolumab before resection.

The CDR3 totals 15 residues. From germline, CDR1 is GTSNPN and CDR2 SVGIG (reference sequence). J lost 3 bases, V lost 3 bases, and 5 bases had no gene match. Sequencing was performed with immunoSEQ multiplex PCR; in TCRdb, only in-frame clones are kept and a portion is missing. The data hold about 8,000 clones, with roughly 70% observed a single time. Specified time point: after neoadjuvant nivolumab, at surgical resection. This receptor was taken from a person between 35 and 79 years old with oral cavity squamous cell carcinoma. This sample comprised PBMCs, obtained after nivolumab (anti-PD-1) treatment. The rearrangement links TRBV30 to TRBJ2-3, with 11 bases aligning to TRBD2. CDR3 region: CAWSSGLAVTDTQYF. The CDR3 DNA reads TGTGCCTGGAGCTCGGGACTAGCGGTAACAGATACGCAGTATTTT.